Following are 8 T cell receptor beta chains from one sample sequenced in a study of blood T cell repertoires in COVID-19. TCRdb's table, derived via immunoSEQ multiplex PCR, lists solely in-frame clones and lacks some. The table includes about 190,000 clones, approximately 84% detected once. The sample comprised PBMCs or T cells enriched from blood (not recorded which). These receptors came from a woman aged 25-40 years who had recovered from COVID-19.

The CDR3 region is CASSFIAGGPQDTQYF. The DNA of the CDR3 is TGTGCCAGCAGCTTTATAGCGGGGGGGCCGCAAGATACGCAGTATTTT. V is TRBV7-6 and J is TRBJ2-3, with TRBD2 matching 11 bases. Germline trimming cut 3 bases from V and 5 bases from J; bases unmatched to any gene: 7. The length of the CDR3 is 16 residues. Germline V gene sequence: CDR1 SGHVS, CDR2 FNYEAQ.

V usage is TRBV27 and J usage is TRBJ1-2; perhaps TRBD1 as D (6 bases). CDR1 and CDR2 (germline): MNHEY, SMNVEV (reference sequence). V was pared by 5 bases and J by 3 bases, with 22 bases between. This CDR3 region has 17 residues. In DNA form, the CDR3 reads TGTGCCAGCAGTAGTAATGAAAACAGGGCCGCTTACTATGGCTACACCTTC. This codes for CASSSNENRAAYYGYTF.

The chain combines TRBV5-5 with TRBJ2-5; TRBD2 matches at 8 bases. The germline CDR1 and CDR2 sequences are SGHKS and YYEKEE (reference sequence). The CDR3 loop spans 15 amino acids. The junction had 5 bases not matched to a gene; V was cut back by 4 bases and J by 0 bases. CDR3 protein: CASSLGLGDQETQYF. CDR3 bases: TGTGCCAGCAGCCTGGGACTAGGAGACCAAGAGACCCAGTACTTC.

J is TRBJ1-1 and V is TRBV10-1; D is unresolved. The CDR3 spans 11 residues. The germline V and J ends were trimmed by 6 bases and 0 bases, with 2 bases remaining between them. Germline-derived CDR1 and CDR2 are WNHNN and SYGVQD (reference sequence). CDR3 loop: CASSMNTEAFF. The CDR3 region has the DNA TGCGCCAGCAGCATGAACACTGAAGCTTTCTTT.

The gene calls are TRBV7-8 and TRBJ2-7; 10 nucleotides align to TRBD2. Germline values: CDR1 SGHVS, CDR2 FQNEAQ. The CDR3 has 15 amino acids. The J segment lost 7 bases and the V segment lost 5 bases, leaving 11 bases of the junction unmatched. The CDR3 bases are TGTGCCAGCAGCCCCACCCTAGCGGGAGTGGGTGAGCAGTACTTC. This gives the protein CASSPTLAGVGEQYF.

The chain is built from TRBV9 and TRBJ1-6; 10 bases map to TRBD1. Germline V CDR1 and CDR2: SGDLS, YYNGEE. This CDR3 has 15 amino acids. Losses at the gene ends were 3 bases for V and 8 bases for J; bases not matched to a gene: 5. CDR3 loop: CASSALDRGDSPLHF. CDR3 coding DNA: TGTGCCAGCAGCGCCCTGGACAGGGGGGATTCACCCCTCCACTTT.

The chain carries TRBV11-2 and TRBJ1-2; tentatively, D is TRBD1 (5 bases). Trimming shortened V by 1 base and J by 4 bases, and 16 bases separated the two germline ends. Germline-derived CDR1 and CDR2 are SGHAT and FQNNGV. The CDR3 covers 16 residues. The CDR3 sequence is CASSLVQGSPPYGYTF. The CDR3 nucleotides read TGTGCCAGCAGCTTAGTCCAGGGCTCACCCCCCTATGGCTACACCTTC.

This sequence joins TRBV28 and TRBJ1-2, with 8 nucleotides matching TRBD1. CDR1 and CDR2 from the germline V gene are MDHEN and SYDVKM. J lost 7 bases, V lost 6 bases, and 7 bases had no gene match. The CDR3 totals 13 residues. CDR3 residues: CASRPTGGSGYTF. CDR3 DNA: TGTGCCAGCAGGCCTACAGGGGGGTCTGGCTACACCTTC.